This TCR beta chain was recorded in a study of shared clonotypes between healthy human individuals. The V gene lost 4 bases and the J gene lost 5 bases, with 14 bases spanning the gap. CDR3 size: 14 residues. Germline-derived CDR1 and CDR2 are SGHRS and YFSETQ. As concerns this clone: The target antigen is unknown.

Produced via immunoSEQ multiplex PCR; TCRdb's table is partial and in-frame only. The sample shows roughly 590,000 clones, 95% to 96% of them seen only once. Study results and caveats: For naive CD4 cells, approximately 5% of clonotypes were shared across a handful of donors.

Terminally differentiated effector memory CD45RA+ cells were left out of the naive CD8 fraction, which was CD45RO-negative and positively selected for CCR7. The chain carries TRBV5-1 and TRBJ2-3; D may correspond to TRBD1 or TRBD2 (6 bases each). The sample consisted of naive CD8+ T cells sorted from blood. The sequence came from a woman aged 25 to 39 in good health. The CDR3 reads CASSPPGGQDTQYF. The CDR3 DNA reads TGCGCCAGCAGCCCTCCCGGGGGACAAGATACGCAGTATTTT.